This note documents a single TCR beta chain sequence. The sample is drawn from a study of patients and donors after allogeneic stem cell transplantation. TCRdb re-analysed the RT-PCR reads in MiXCR, keeping a single row per CDR3 protein. The sample lists 900,000 to 1,000,000 distinct CDR3 sequences; around 17% were seen once. CDR1 is SEHNR and CDR2 is FQNEAQ in the germline V gene (reference sequence). The V and J ends lost 5 bases and 4 bases respectively, with 12 bases between them. The CDR3 is made up of 14 amino acids. This clonotype was obtained from a human donor who was either an allogeneic HSCT recipient or a stem cell or donor lymphocyte infusion donor (not recorded which). It is not recorded whose cells these are; they may come from a transplant donor. The chain is built from TRBV7-9 and TRBJ1-5; D is perhaps TRBD1 (5 bases). Source material: blood, either unsorted or a sorted T cell fraction (not recorded which). Here the CDR3 reads CASSGDGLNQPQHF. CDR3 bases: TGTGCCAGCAGCGGGGACGGGTTAAATCAGCCCCAGCATTTT. The full variable domain, rest sourced from reference TRBV7-9 and TRBJ1-5, is DTGVSQNPRHKITKRGQNVTFRCDPISEHNRLYWYRQTLGQGPEFLTYFQNEAQLEKSRLLSDRFSAERPKGSFSTLEIQRTEQGDSAMYLCASSGDGLNQPQHFGDGTRLSIL.